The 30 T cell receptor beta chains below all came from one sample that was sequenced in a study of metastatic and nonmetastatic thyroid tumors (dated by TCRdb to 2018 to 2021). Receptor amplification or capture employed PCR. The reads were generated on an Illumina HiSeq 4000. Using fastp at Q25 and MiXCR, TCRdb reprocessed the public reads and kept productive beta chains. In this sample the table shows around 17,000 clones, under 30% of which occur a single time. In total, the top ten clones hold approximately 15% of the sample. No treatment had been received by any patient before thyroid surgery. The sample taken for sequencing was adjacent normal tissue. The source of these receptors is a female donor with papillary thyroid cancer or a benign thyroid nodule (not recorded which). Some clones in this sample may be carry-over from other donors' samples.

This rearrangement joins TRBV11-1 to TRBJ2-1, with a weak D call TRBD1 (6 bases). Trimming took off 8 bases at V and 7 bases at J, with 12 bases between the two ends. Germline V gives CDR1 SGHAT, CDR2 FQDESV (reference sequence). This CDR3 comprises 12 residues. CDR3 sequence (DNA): TGTGCCAGCCGGGCAGGGGTAAATGAGCAGTTCTTC. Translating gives CASRAGVNEQFF.

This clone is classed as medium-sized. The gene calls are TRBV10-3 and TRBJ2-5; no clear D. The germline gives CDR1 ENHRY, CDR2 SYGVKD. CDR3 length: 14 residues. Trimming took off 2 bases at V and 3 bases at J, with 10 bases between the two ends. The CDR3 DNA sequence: TGTGCCATCAGTGAGCTCGTGGCTAAAGAGACCCAGTACTTC. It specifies CAISELVAKETQYF.

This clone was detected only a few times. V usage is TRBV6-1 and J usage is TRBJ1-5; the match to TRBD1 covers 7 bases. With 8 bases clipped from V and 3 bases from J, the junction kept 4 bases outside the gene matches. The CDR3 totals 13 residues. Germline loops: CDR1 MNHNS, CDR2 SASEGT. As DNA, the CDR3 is TGTGCCAGCTGGAGGGGGCCCAATCAGCCCCAGCATTTT. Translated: CASWRGPNQPQHF.

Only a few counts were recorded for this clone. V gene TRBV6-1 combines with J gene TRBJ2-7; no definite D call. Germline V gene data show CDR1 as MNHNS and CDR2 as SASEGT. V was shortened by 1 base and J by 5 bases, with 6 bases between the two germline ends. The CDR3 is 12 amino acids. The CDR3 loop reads CASSEVGDEQYV. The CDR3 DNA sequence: TGTGCCAGCAGTGAAGTAGGCGACGAGCAGTACGTC.

CDR3 nucleotide sequence: TGTGCCTGGAGTCTCATTAGTCGTGAGCAGTTCTTC. Amino acids: CAWSLISREQFF. This chain links TRBV30 with TRBJ2-1; D unclear. V lost 2 bases to trimming and J lost 9 bases, with 11 bases between them. The germline CDR1 and CDR2 sequences are GTSNPN and SVGIG (reference sequence). CDR3 length equals 12 residues.

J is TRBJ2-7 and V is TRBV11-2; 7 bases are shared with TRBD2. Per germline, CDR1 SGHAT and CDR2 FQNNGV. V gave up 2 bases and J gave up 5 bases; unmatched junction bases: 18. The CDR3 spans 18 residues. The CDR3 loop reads CASSLWGEGLLPEDEQYF. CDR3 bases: TGTGCCAGCAGCTTATGGGGGGAGGGTCTCTTGCCAGAGGACGAGCAGTACTTC.

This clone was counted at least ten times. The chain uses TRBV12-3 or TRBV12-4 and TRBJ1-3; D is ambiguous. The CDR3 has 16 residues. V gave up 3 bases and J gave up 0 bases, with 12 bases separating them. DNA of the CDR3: TGTGCCAGCAGTTTCGCCGGCCGCGGCTCTGGAAACACCATATATTTT. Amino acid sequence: CASSFAGRGSGNTIYF.

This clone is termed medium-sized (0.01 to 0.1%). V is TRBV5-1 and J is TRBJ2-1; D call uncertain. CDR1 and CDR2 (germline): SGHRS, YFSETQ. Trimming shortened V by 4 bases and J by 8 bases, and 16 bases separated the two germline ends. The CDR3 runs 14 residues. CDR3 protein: CASSQGKGFDEQFF. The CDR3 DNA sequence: TGCGCCAGCAGCCAAGGGAAGGGTTTCGATGAGCAGTTCTTC.

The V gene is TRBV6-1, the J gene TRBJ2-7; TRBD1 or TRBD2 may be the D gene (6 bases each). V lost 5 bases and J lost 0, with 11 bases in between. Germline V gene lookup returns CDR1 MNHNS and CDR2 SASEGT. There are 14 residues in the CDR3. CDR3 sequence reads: CASSLRGPSYEQYF. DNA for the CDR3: TGTGCCAGCAGTCTCCGGGGGCCCTCCTACGAGCAGTACTTC.

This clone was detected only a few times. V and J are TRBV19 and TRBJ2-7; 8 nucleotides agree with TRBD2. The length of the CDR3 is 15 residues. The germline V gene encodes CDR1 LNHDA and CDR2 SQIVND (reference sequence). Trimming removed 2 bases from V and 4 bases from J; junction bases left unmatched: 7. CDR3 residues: CASSIRAGAFYEQYF. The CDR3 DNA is TGTGCCAGTAGTATACGAGCGGGAGCGTTTTACGAGCAGTACTTC.

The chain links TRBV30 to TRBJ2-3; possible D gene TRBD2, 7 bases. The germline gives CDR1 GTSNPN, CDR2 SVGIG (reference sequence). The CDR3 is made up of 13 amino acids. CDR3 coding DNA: TGTGCGCTGGAGAAAGGGGGGGCAGATACGCAGTATTTT. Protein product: CALEKGGADTQYF.

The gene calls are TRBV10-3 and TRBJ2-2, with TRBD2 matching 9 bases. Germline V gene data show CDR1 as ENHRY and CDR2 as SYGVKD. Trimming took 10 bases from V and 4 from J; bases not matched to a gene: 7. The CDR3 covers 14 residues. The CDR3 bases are TGTGCCACCAGGACTAGCGTGAGCACCGGGGAGCTGTTTTTT. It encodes CATRTSVSTGELFF.

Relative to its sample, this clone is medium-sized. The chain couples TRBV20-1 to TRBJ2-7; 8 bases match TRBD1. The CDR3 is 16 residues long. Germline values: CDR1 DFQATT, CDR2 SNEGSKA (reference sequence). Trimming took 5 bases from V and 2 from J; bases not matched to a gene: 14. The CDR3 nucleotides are TGCAGTGCTCTAGATGACAGGGGTCCTTTTACCTACGAGCAGTACTTC. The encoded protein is CSALDDRGPFTYEQYF.

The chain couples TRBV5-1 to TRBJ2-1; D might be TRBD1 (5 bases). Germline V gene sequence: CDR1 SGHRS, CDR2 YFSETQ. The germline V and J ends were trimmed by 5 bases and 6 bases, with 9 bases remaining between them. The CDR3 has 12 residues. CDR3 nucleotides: TGCGCCAGCAGTAAACAGGCCAATGAGCAGTTCTTC. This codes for CASSKQANEQFF.

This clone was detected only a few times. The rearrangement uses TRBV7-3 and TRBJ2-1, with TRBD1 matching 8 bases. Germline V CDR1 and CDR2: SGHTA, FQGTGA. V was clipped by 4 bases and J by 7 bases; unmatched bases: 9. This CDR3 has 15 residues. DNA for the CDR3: TGTGCCAGCAGCTCCCTTGGACAGGGTGTAAATGAGCAGTTCTTC. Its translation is CASSSLGQGVNEQFF.

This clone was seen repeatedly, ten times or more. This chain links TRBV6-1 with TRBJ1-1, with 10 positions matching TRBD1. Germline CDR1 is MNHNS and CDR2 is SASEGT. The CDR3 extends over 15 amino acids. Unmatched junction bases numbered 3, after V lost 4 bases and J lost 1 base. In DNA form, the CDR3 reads TGTGCCAGCAGTGCCTGGACAGGGGGGAACACTGAAGCTTTCTTT. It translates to CASSAWTGGNTEAFF.

CDR3 sequence reads: CALQGLSTEAFF. CDR3 bases: TGTGCCCTACAGGGTTTAAGCACTGAAGCTTTCTTT. This chain uses TRBV28 with TRBJ1-1; possibly TRBD1 for D (6 bases). Germline V lookup: CDR1 MDHEN, CDR2 SYDVKM. The CDR3 consists of 12 residues. V shed 11 bases and J shed 4 bases, with 14 bases lying between them.

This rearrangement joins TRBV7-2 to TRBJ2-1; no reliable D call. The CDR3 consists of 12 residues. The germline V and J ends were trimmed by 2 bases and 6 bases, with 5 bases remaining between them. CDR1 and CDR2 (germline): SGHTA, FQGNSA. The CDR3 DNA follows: TGTGCCAGCAGCTTAACGGTCAATGAGCAGTTCTTC. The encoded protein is CASSLTVNEQFF.

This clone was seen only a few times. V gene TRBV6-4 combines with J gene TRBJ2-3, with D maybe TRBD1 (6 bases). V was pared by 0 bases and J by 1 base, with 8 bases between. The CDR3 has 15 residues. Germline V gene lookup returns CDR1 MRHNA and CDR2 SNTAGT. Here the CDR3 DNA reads TGTGCCAGCAGTGACTCGTCAGGGGGCACAGATACGCAGTATTTT. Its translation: CASSDSSGGTDTQYF.

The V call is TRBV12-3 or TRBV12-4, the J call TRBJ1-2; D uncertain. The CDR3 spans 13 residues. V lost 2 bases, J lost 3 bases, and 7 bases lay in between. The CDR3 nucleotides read TGTGCCAGCAGTTTATCAGCGGACTATGGCTACACCTTC. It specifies CASSLSADYGYTF.

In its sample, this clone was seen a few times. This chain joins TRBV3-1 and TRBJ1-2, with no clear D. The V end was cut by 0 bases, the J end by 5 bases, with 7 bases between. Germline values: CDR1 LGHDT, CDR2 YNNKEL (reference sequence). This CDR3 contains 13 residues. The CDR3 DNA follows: TGTGCCAGCAGCCAAGATCCCCTATATGGCTACACCTTC. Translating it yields CASSQDPLYGYTF.

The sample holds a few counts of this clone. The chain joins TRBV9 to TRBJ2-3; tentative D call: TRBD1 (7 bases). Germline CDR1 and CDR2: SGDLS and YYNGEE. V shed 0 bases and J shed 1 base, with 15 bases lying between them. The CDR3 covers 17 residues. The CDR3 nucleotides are TGTGCCAGCAGCGTAGACTACCAGGGGGGCGGCACAGATACGCAGTATTTT. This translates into CASSVDYQGGGTDTQYF.

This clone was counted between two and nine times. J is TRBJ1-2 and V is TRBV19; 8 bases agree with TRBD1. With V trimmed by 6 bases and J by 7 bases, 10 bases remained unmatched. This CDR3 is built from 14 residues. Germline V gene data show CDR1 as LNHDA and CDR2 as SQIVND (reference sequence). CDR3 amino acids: CASRLQGAQSGYTF. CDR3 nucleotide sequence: TGTGCCAGTAGGCTTCAGGGGGCGCAAAGTGGCTACACCTTC.

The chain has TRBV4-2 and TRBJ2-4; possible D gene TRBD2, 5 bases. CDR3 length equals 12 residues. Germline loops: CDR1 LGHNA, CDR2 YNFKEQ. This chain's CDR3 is CAPEVAQNIQYF. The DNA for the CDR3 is TGTGCGCCCGAGGTAGCGCAAAACATTCAGTACTTC.

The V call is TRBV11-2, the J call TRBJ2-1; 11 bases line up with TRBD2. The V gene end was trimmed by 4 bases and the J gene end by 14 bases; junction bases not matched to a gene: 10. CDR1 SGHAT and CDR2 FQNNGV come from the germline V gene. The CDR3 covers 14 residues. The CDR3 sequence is CASSYGLAGPWKFF. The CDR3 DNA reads TGTGCCAGCAGCTACGGACTAGCGGGCCCCTGGAAGTTCTTC.

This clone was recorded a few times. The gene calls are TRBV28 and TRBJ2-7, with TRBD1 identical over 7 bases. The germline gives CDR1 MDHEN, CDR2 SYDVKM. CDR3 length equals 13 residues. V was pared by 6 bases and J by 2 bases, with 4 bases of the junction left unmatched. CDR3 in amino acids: CASRPGGTYEQYF. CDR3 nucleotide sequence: TGTGCCAGCAGACCAGGGGGTACCTACGAGCAGTACTTC.

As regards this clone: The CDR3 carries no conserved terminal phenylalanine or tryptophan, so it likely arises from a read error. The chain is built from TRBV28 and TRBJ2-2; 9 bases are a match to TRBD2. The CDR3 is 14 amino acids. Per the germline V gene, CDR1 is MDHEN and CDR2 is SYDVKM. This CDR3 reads CPSSRTSADGELFY. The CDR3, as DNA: TGTCCCAGCAGTCGGACTAGCGCTGACGGGGAGCTGTTTTAT.

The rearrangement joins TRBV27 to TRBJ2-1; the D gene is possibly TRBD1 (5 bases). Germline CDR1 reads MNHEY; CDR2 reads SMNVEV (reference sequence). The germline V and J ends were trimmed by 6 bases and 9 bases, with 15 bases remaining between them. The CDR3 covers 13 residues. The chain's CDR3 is CASSFPRASEQFF. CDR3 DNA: TGTGCCAGCAGCTTCCCCAGGGCATCTGAGCAGTTCTTC.

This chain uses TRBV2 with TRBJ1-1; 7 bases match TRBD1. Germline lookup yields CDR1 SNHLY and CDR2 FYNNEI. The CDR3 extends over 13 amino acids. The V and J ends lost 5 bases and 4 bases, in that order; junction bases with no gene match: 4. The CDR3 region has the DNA TGTGCCAGCAGTCGACAGGGATCCACTGAAGCTTTCTTT. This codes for CASSRQGSTEAFF.

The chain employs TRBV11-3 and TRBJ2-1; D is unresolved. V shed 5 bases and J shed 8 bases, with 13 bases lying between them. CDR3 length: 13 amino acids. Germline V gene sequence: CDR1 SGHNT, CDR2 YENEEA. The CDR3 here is CASSVGMGYEQFF. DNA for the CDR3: TGTGCCAGCAGCGTGGGGATGGGTTATGAGCAGTTCTTC.